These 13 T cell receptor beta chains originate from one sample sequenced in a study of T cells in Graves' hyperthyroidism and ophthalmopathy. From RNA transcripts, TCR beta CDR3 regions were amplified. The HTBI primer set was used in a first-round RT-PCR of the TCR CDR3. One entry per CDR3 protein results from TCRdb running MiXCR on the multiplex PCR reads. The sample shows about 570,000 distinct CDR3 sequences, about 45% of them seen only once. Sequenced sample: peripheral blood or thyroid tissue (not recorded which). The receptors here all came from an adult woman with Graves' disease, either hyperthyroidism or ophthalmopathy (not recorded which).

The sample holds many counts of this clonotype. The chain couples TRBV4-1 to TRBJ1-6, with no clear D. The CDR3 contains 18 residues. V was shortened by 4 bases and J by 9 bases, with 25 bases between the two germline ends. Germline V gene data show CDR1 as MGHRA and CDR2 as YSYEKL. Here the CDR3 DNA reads TGCGCCAGCAGCCCATTAATCAAGGAGGCGGCGGCCCGTTCACCCCTCCACTTT. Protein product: CASSPLIKEAAARSPLHF.

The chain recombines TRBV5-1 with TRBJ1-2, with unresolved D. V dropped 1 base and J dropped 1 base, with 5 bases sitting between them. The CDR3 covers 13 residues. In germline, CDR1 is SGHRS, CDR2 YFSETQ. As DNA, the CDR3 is TGCGCCAGCAGCTTGCACCGTAACTATGGCTACACCTTC. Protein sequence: CASSLHRNYGYTF.

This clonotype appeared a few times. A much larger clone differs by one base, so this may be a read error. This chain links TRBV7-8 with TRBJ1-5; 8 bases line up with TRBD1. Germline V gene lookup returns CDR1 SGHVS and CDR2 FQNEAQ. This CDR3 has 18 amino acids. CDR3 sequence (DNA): TGTGCCAGCAGCTTTTGGACAGGGACCACCTATAGCAATCAGCCCCGGCATTTT. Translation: CASSFWTGTTYSNQPRHF. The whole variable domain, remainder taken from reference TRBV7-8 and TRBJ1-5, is GAGVSQSPRYKVAKRGQDVALRCDPISGHVSLFWYQQALGQGPEFLTYFQNEAQLDKSGLPSDRFFAERPEGSVSTLKIQRTQQEDSAVYLCASSFWTGTTYSNQPRHFGDGTRLSIL.

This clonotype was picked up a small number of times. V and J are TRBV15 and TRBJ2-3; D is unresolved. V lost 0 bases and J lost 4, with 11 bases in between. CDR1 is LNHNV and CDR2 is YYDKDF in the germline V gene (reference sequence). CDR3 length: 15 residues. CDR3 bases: TGTGCCACCAGCAGAGATAGGGAAGGATCAGATACGCAGTATTTT. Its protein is CATSRDREGSDTQYF. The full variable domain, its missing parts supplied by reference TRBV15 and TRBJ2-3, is DAMVIQNPRYQVTQFGKPVTLSCSQTLNHNVMYWYQQKSSQAPKLLFHYYDKDFNNEADTPDNFQSRRPNTSFCFLDIRSPGLGDTAMYLCATSRDREGSDTQYFGPGTRLTVL.

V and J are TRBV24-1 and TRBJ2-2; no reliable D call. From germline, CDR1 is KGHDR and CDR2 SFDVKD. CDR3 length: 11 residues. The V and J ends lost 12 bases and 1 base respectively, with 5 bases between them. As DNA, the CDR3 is TGTGCCGGAGAGAACACCGGGGAGCTGTTTTTT. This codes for CAGENTGELFF.

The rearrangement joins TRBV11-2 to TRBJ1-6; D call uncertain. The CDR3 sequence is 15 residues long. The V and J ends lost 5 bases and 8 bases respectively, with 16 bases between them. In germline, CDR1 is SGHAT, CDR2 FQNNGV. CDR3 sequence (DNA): TGTGCCAGCAGCCGGAACCGGGATCCTTATTCACCCCTCCACTTT. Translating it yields CASSRNRDPYSPLHF.

The DNA for the CDR3 is TGTGCCAGCCTTGGAAGGACCCTTTACTATGGCTACACCTTC. Its protein is CASLGRTLYYGYTF. The rearrangement joins TRBV9 to TRBJ1-2; D not certain. The germline V and J ends were trimmed by 7 bases and 3 bases, with 16 bases remaining between them. The CDR3 contains 14 residues. CDR1 and CDR2 (germline): SGDLS, YYNGEE.

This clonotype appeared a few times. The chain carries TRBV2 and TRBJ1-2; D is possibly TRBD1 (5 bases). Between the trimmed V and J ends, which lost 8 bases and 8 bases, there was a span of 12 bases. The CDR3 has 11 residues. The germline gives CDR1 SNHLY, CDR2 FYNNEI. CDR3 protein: CASGTSRGYTF. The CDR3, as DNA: TGTGCCAGCGGGACGTCCCGGGGCTACACCTTC.

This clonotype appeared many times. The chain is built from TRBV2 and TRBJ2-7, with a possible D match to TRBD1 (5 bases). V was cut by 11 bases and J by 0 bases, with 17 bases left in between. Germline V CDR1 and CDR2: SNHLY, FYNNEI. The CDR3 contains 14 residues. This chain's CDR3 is CALGRLTPSYEQYF. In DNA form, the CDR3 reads TGTGCCTTGGGGCGTTTAACTCCCTCCTACGAGCAGTACTTC.

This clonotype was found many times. This CDR3 reads CAIQTGGDGYTF. In DNA form, the CDR3 reads TGTGCCATCCAAACAGGGGGCGATGGCTACACCTTC. The gene calls are TRBV7-9 and TRBJ1-2; 9 bases fit TRBD1. Per germline, CDR1 SEHNR and CDR2 FQNEAQ (reference sequence). V dropped 10 bases and J dropped 6; count of bases not matched to a gene: 6. This CDR3 region has 12 residues.

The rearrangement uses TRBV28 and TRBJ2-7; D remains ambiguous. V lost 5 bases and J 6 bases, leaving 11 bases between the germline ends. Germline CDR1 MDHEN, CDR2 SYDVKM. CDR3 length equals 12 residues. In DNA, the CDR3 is TGTGCCAGCAGTGGCCCCTGGGGCGAGCAGTACTTC. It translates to CASSGPWGEQYF. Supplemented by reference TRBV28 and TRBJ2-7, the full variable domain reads DVKVTQSSRYLVKRTGEKVFLECVQDMDHENMFWYRQDPGLGLRLIYFSYDVKMKEKGDIPEGYSVSREKKERFSLILESASTNQTSMYLCASSGPWGEQYFGPGTRLTVT.

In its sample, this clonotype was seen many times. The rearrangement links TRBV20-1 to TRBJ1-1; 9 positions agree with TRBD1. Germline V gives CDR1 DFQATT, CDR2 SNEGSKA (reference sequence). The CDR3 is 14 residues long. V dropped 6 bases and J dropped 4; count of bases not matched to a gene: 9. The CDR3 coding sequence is TGCAGTGCCCGGGACAGGGTAGTAAGCACTGAAGCTTTCTTT. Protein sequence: CSARDRVVSTEAFF.

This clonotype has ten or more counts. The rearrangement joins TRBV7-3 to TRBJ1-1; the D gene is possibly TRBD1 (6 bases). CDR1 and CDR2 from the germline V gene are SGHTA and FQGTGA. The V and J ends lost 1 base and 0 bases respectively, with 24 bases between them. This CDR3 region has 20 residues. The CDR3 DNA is TGTGCCAGCAGCTTAATCTCCCCTGCGTCCGGGGGCTCGGTGAACACTGAAGCTTTCTTT. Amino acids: CASSLISPASGGSVNTEAFF.